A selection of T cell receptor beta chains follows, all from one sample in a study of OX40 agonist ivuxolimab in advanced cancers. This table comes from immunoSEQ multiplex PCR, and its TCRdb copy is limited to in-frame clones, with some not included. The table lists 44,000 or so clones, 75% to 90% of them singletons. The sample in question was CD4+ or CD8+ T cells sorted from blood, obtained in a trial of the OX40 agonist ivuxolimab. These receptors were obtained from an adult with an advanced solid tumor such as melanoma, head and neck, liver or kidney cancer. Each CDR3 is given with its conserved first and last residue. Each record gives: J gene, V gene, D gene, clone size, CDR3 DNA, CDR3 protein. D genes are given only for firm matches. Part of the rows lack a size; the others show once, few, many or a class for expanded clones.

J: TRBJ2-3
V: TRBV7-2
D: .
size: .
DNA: TGTGCCAGCAGCTTAGAGGGCCTTCCAATCGGGCAGTATTTT
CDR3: CASSLEGLPIGQYF

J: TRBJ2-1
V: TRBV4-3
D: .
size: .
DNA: TGCGCCAGCAGCCAAGATAGTCAACGGGCATGGGCTAGGCCTTACAATGAGCAGTTCTTC
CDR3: CASSQDSQRAWARPYNEQFF

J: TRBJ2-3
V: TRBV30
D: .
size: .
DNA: TGTGCCTGGCTTTCAGGTTTGGTAGATACGCAGTATTTT
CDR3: CAWLSGLVDTQYF

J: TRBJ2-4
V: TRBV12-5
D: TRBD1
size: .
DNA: TGTGCTAGTGGTTTGGGACAGGGAGAAGAAGCCAAAAACATTCAGTACTTC
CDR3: CASGLGQGEEAKNIQYF

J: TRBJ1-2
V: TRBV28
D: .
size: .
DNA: TGTGCCAGCAGCCTAAGTTATTTGGGCTATGGCTACACCTTC
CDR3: CASSLSYLGYGYTF

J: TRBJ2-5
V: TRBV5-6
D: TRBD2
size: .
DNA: TGTGCCAGCAGCATAAGGACTAGCGGGAGCAACCGAGAGACCCAGTACTTC
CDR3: CASSIRTSGSNRETQYF

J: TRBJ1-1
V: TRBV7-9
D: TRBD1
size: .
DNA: TGTGCCAGCAGCCCAACAGGGGGCGCGAGGGCTTTCTTT
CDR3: CASSPTGGARAFF

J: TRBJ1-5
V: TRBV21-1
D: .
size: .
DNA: TGTGCCAGCAACCCGACAGTGCTGCTCGCCTACGATCAGCCCCAGCATTTT
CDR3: CASNPTVLLAYDQPQHF

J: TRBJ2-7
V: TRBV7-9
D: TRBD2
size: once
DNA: TGTGCCAGCAGCTTAACGACGGGACTAGCACGCTACGAGCAGTACTTC
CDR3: CASSLTTGLARYEQYF

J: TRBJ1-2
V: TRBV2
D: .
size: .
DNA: TGTGCCAGCAGGGCATTCGGAGCTATTTATGGCTACACCTTC
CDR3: CASRAFGAIYGYTF

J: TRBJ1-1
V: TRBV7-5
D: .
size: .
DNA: TGTGCCAGAAGCTTAGCGGGGGGGTGTACTGAAGCTTTCTTT
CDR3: CARSLAGGCTEAFF

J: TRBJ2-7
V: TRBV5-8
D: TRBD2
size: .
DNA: TGTGCCAGCAGCGCGTACTTGAAAGCGGGGGTACCCTACGAGCAGTACTTC
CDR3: CASSAYLKAGVPYEQYF

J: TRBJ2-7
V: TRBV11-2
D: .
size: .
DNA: TGTGCCAGCAGCACTATGTCCTACGAGCAGTACTTC
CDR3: CASSTMSYEQYF

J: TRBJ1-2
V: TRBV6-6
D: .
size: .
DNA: TGTGCCAGCAGTTACGGGTATGGCTACACCTTC
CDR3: CASSYGYGYTF

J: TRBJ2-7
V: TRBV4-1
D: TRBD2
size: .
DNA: TGCGCCAGCAGCCAAGATACGGCGCGGGAGTACGAGCAGTACTTC
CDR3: CASSQDTAREYEQYF

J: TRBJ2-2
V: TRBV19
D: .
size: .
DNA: TGTGCCAGTAGTATAGATGTCAGTACGAACACCGGGGAGCTGTTTTTT
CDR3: CASSIDVSTNTGELFF

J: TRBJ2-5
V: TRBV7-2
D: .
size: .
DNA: TGTGCCAGCAGCTTCACCCAAGAGACCCAGTACTTC
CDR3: CASSFTQETQYF

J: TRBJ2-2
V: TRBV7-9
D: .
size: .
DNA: TGTGCCAGCAGCTTCCCGAGTTTTGGAAGCGGGGAGCTGTTTTTT
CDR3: CASSFPSFGSGELFF

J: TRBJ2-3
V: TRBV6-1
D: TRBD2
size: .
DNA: TGTGCCAGCAGTATCATACCGGGAGGAGAGGATACGCAGTATTTT
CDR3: CASSIIPGGEDTQYF

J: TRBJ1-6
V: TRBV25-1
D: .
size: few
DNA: TGTGCCAGCAGTGAACGATGGGGGGTTTCAAATTCACCCCTCCACTTT
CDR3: CASSERWGVSNSPLHF

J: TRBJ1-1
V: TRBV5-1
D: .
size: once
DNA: TGCGCCAGCAGCCCTAGGGAGGGCGGGAACACTGAAGCTTTCTTT
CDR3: CASSPREGGNTEAFF

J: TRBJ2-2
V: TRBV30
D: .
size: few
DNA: TGTGCCTGGATGGTAGGGGGCACCGGGGAGCTGTTTTTT
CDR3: CAWMVGGTGELFF

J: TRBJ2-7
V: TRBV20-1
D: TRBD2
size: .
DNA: TGCAGTGCTGACGGGACTACCGAGCAGTACTTC
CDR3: CSADGTTEQYF

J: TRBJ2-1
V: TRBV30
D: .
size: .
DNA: TGTGCCTGGAATAGCGCCAGGGGAAGCTCCTACAATGAGCAGTTCTTC
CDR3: CAWNSARGSSYNEQFF

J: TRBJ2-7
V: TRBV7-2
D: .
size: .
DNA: TGTGCCAGCAGCCGCCGAATAACGGGCAGGGGTTACGAGCAGTACTTC
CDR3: CASSRRITGRGYEQYF

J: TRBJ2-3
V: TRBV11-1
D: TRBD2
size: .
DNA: TGTGCCACGATGGGACTAGCGGAAGGTGGCACAGATACGCAGTATTTT
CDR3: CATMGLAEGGTDTQYF

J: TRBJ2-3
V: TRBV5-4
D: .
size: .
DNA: TGTGCCAGCAGCCTCGATGGTAAGGACACGCAGTATTTT
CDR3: CASSLDGKDTQYF

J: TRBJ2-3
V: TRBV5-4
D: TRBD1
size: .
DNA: TGTGCCAGCAGCTTGGAGCGACAGGGGGCAGATACGCAGTATTTT
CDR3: CASSLERQGADTQYF

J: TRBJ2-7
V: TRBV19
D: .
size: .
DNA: TGTGCCAGTATTGACACCCGAACCTACGAGCAGTACTTC
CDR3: CASIDTRTYEQYF

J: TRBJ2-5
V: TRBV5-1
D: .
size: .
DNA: TGCGCCAGCAGCTTGGGGTGGGACGGCACCCAGGAGACCCAGTACTTC
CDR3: CASSLGWDGTQETQYF

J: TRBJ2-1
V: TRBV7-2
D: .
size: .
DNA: TGTGCCAGCAGCTTAGAGGCTTTCAATGAGCAGTTCTTC
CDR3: CASSLEAFNEQFF

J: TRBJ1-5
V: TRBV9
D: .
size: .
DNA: TGTGCCAGCAACGAGAGTCCTCAGCCCCAGCATTTT
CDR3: CASNESPQPQHF

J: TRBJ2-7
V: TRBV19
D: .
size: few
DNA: TGTGCCAGTAGTCCTCCCCCATACTACGAGCAGTACTTC
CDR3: CASSPPPYYEQYF

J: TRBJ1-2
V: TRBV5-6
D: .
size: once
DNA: TGTGCCAGCAGCTTGACCGATTACTACTATGGCTACACCTTC
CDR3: CASSLTDYYYGYTF

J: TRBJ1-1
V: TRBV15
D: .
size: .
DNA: TGTGCCACCAGCAGAGATTTTGTTTCAGGGGCCCCGAACACTGAAGCTTTCTTT
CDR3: CATSRDFVSGAPNTEAFF

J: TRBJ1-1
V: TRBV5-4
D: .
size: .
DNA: TGTGCCAGCAGCAGAAACCCCCAGGGGATTGTGGGCACTGAAGCTTTCTTT
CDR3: CASSRNPQGIVGTEAFF

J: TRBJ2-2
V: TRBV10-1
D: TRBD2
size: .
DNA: TGCGCCAGCAGTCCCCTAGCGGGCAGGAACGGGGAGCTGTTTTTT
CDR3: CASSPLAGRNGELFF

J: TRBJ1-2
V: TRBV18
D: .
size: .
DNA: TGTGCCAGCTCACCAAACGGGGGAGATGGCTACACCTTC
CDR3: CASSPNGGDGYTF

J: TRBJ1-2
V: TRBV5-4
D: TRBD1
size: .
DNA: TGTGCCAGCAGAGTACCGGGACAGGGGTTTCGGGGCTACACCTTC
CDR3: CASRVPGQGFRGYTF

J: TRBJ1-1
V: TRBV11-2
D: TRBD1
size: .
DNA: TGTGCCAGCAGCCCGAAGGACAGGCTCGAAGCTTTCTTT
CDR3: CASSPKDRLEAFF